The present T cell receptor (beta chain) was sequenced within a study of graft-versus-host responses after intestinal transplantation. Study-wide background: Every recipient underwent anti-thymocyte globulin induction, then tacrolimus and steroids for around three years. Study-wide points: GvH clones detected in recipient marrow included some appearing first in ileum or blood. Association was observed between peak circulating GvH clone levels and early post-transplant HvG declines.

V lost 9 bases to trimming and J lost 2 bases, with 13 bases between them. CDR3 length equals 13 residues. Per germline, CDR1 SNHLY and CDR2 FYNNEI. TCRdb's table, derived via immunoSEQ multiplex PCR, lists solely in-frame clones and lacks some. The sample holds roughly 100,000 clones; more than 75% are singletons and the top ten take more than 0.8%. About this clone: Antigen: not known.

The sample was unstimulated CD4+ T cells sorted from spleen or lymph node cells, taken before intestinal transplant. The source of this sequence is a human donor who received an intestinal transplant. The chain uses TRBV2 and TRBJ1-2; a weak D match, TRBD1 (6 bases). The CDR3 DNA is TGTGCCAGTAGGACAGACGAGAACTATGGCTACACCTTC. Amino acid sequence: CASRTDENYGYTF.